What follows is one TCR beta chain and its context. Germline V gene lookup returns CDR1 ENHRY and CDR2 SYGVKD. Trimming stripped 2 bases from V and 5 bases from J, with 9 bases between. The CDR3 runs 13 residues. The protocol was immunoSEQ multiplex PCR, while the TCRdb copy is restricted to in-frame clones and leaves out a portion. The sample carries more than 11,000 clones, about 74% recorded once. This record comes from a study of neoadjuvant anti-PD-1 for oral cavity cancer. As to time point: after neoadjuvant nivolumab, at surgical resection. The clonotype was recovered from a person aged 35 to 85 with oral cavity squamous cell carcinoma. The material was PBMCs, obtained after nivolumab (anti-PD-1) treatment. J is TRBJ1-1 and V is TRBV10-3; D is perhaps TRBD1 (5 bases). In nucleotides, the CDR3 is TGTGCCATCAGTGAGAGGGGTGGTACTGAAGCTTTCTTT. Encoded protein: CAISERGGTEAFF.